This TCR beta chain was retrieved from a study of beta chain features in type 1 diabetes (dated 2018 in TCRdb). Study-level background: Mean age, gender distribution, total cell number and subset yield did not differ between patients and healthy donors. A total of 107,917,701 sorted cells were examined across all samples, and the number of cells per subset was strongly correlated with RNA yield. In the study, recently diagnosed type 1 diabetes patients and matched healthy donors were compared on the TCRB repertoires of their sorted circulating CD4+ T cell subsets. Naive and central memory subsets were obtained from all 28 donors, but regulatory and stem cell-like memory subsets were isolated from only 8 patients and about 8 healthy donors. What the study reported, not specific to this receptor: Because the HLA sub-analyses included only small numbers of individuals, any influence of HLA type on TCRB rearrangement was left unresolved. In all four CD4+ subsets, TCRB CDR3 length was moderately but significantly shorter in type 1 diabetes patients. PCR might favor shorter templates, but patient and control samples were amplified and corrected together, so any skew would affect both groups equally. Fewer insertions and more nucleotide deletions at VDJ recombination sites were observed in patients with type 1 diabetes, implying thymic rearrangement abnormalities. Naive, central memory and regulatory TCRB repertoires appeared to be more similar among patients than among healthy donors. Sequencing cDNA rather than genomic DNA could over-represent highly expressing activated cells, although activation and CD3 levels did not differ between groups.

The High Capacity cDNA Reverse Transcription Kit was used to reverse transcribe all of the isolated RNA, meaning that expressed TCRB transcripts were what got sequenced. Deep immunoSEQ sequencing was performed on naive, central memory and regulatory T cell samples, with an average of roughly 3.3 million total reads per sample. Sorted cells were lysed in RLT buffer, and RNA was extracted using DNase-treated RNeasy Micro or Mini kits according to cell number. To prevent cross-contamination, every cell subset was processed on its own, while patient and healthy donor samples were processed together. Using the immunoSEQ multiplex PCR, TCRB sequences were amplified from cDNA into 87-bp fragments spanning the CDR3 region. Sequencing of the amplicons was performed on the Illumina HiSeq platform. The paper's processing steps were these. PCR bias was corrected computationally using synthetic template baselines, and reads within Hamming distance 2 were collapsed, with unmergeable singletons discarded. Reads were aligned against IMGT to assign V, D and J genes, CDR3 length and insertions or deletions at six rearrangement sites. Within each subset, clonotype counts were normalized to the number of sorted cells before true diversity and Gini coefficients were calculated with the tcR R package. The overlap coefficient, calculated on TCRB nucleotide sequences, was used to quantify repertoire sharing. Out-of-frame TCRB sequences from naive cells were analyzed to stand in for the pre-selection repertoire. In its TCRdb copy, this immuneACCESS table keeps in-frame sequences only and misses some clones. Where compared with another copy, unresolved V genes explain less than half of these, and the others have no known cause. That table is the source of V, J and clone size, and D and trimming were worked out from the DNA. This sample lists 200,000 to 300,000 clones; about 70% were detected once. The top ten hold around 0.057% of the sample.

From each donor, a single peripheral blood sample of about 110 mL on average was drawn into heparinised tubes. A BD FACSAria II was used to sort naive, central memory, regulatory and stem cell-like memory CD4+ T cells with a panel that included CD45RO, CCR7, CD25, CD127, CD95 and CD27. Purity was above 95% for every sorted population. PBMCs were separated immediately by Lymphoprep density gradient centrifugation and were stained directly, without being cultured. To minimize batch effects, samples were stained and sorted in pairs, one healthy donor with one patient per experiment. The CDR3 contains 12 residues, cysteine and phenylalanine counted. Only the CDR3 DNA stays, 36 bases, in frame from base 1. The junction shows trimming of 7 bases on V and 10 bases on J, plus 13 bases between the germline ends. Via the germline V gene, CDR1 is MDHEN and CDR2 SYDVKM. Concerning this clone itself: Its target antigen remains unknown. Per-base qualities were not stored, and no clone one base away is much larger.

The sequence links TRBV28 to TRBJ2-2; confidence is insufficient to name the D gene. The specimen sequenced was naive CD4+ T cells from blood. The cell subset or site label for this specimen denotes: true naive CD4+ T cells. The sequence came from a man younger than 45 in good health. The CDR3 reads CASKTALVELFF. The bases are TGTGCCAGCAAAACAGCTCTGGTGGAGCTGTTTTTT. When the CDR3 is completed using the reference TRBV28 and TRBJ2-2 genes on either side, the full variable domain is DVKVTQSSRYLVKRTGEKVFLECVQDMDHENMFWYRQDPGLGLRLIYFSYDVKMKEKGDIPEGYSVSREKKERFSLILESASTNQTSMYLCASKTALVELFFGEGSRLTVL.